A selection of T cell receptor beta chains follows, all from one sample in a study of identical twins. Each CDR3 protein gets one entry after TCRdb re-called the 5' RACE reads with MiXCR. This table has a few hundred thousand distinct CDR3 sequences, approximately 8.8% appearing once. The sample consisted of naive T cells sorted from blood. The receptors originated from a woman aged 45-65 years in good health. CDR3s include the opening cysteine and the closing phenylalanine or tryptophan. The D gene is left open where the match is weak. Clone size is shown for a subset of rows, as once, few, many or a class of expanded clone.

v_call	d_call	clone_size	j_call	cdr3_nt	cdr3_aa
TRBV12-3/TRBV12-4	.	many	TRBJ2-3	TGTGCCAGCTACTATCGATTCACAGATACGCAGTATTTT	CASYYRFTDTQYF
TRBV6-2/TRBV6-3	.	.	TRBJ2-3	TGTGCCAGCAGTAACCCTCCGGAGGGCCACACAGATACGCAGTATTTT	CASSNPPEGHTDTQYF
TRBV6-1	.	few	TRBJ2-3	TGTGCCAGCAGTGAACCGGGGCTGGCAGATACGCAGTATTTT	CASSEPGLADTQYF
TRBV11-3	.	few	TRBJ2-5	TGTGCCAGCAGCTTTAGTGGGGCCGGAATTTCCGAGACCCAGTACTTC	CASSFSGAGISETQYF
TRBV4-1	TRBD2	.	TRBJ2-2	TGCGCCAGCAGCCAAGGGACTAGCCTTAGGACCGGGGAGCTGTTTTTT	CASSQGTSLRTGELFF
TRBV29-1	.	few	TRBJ1-1	TGCAGCGTTGTGTCTAGGGCAGGGGCGCTCACTGAAGCTTTCTTT	CSVVSRAGALTEAFF
TRBV10-3	.	many	TRBJ2-5	TGTGCCATCAGTGACGCGTCTGAGACCCAGTACTTC	CAISDASETQYF
TRBV5-1	TRBD2	.	TRBJ2-5	TGCGCCAGCAGCGGCTGGGGACTAGAGCAAGAGACCCAGTACTTC	CASSGWGLEQETQYF
TRBV29-1	.	.	TRBJ2-1	TGCAGCGTTGAAGAGTGGGGGGTGAAGAGCTCCTACAATGAGCAGTTCTTC	CSVEEWGVKSSYNEQFF
TRBV4-1	.	few	TRBJ1-2	TGCGCCAGCAGCCCCCCGGGGGGGACGGCTAACTATGGCTACACCTTC	CASSPPGGTANYGYTF
TRBV12-3/TRBV12-4	.	.	TRBJ2-2	TGTGCCAGCGCCACCCGCGGGGAGCTGTTTTTT	CASATRGELFF